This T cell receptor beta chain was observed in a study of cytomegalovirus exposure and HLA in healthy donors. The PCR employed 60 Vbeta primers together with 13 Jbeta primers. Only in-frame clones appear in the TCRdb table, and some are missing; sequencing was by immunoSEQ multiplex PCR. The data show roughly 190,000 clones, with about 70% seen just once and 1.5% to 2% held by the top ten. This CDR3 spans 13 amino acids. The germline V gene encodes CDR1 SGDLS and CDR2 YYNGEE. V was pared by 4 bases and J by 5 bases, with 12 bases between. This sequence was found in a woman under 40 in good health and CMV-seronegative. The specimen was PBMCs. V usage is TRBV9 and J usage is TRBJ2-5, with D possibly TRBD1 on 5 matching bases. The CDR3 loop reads CASSSPKGETQYF. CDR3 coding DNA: TGTGCCAGCAGCTCCCCTAAGGGGGAGACCCAGTACTTC.